The 19 T cell receptor beta chains below were found in one sample sequenced in a study of blood T cell repertoires in COVID-19. TCRdb's table, derived via immunoSEQ multiplex PCR, lists solely in-frame clones and lacks some. The repertoire holds nearly 250,000 clones, with approximately 85% as singletons. The sequencing input was PBMCs or T cells enriched from blood (not recorded which). All receptors come from a woman aged 45 to 65 who had recovered from COVID-19.

V gene TRBV25-1 combines with J gene TRBJ1-6; D might be TRBD1 (5 bases). Germline V gives CDR1 MGHDK, CDR2 SYGVNS. The CDR3 runs 15 residues. V lost 1 base and J 2 bases, leaving 6 bases between the germline ends. CDR3 in amino acids: CASSESGAYNSPLHF. The DNA of the CDR3 is TGTGCCAGCAGTGAATCGGGGGCCTATAATTCACCCCTCCACTTT.

The chain has TRBV4-3 and TRBJ2-3; the D gene is possibly TRBD2 (6 bases). V was clipped by 3 bases and J by 6 bases, with 13 bases between them. The germline V gene has CDR1 LGHNA and CDR2 YSLEER. This CDR3 has 14 residues. The CDR3, as DNA: TGCGCCAGCAGCCAGGGCGGGACTCCTGATACGCAGTATTTT. Protein sequence: CASSQGGTPDTQYF.

The chain combines TRBV4-1 with TRBJ2-2, with D perhaps TRBD1 (6 bases). This CDR3 has 14 residues. V shed 1 base and J shed 6 bases, with 9 bases lying between them. Germline V gives CDR1 MGHRA, CDR2 YSYEKL. The CDR3 loop reads CASSQVGGSGELFF. The CDR3 DNA is TGCGCCAGCAGCCAAGTAGGGGGTTCCGGGGAGCTGTTTTTT.

The genes are TRBV24-1 and TRBJ1-4; D is undetermined. This CDR3 is 16 amino acids long. Germline V gene data show CDR1 as KGHDR and CDR2 as SFDVKD. Trimming pared 2 bases from V and 7 bases from J, leaving 16 bases between. CDR3 in DNA: TGTGCCACCAGTGATTCCCAACCGGGAGGAGGTGAAAAACTGTTTTTT. It translates to CATSDSQPGGGEKLFF.

This chain connects TRBV3-1 (or the pseudogene TRBV3-2) to TRBJ2-2; D may be TRBD2 (7 bases). V was pared by 6 bases and J by 6 bases, with 11 bases between. The CDR3 consists of 13 residues. Germline CDR1 LGHDT, CDR2 YNNKEL (reference sequence). CDR3 sequence: CASRGGGAGELFF. CDR3 sequence (DNA): TGTGCCAGCAGAGGGGGGGGCGCCGGGGAGCTGTTTTTT.

This chain links TRBV4-3 with TRBJ1-1, with TRBD1 as a possible D gene (5 bases). Germline-derived CDR1 and CDR2 are LGHNA and YSLEER. Between the trimmed V and J ends, which lost 0 bases and 5 bases, there was a span of 13 bases. CDR3 length equals 15 residues. Written as DNA, the CDR3 is TGCGCCAGCAGCCAAGAAGCAGGGTCGTGGACTGAAGCTTTCTTT. As protein: CASSQEAGSWTEAFF.

This chain connects TRBV24-1 to TRBJ1-2; TRBD1 agrees at 9 bases. V lost 10 bases, J lost 4 bases, and 21 bases stayed unmatched. The CDR3 contains 18 residues. Germline values: CDR1 KGHDR, CDR2 SFDVKD. CDR3 region: CATGPGDREARWVYGYTF. The CDR3 DNA reads as TGTGCCACTGGGCCCGGGGACAGGGAGGCTCGGTGGGTCTATGGCTACACCTTC.

The chain combines TRBV27 with TRBJ2-5; TRBD2 aligns across 7 bases. The junction had 8 bases not matched to a gene; V was cut back by 5 bases and J by 5 bases. The V gene's germline CDR1 is MNHEY and CDR2 SMNVEV (reference sequence). CDR3 size: 14 residues. CDR3 protein: CASSPWTSSETQYF. The CDR3, as DNA: TGTGCCAGCAGTCCCTGGACTAGTTCGGAGACCCAGTACTTC.

The chain couples TRBV7-8 to TRBJ1-1; no clear D. Germline CDR1 is SGHVS and CDR2 is FQNEAQ. V was clipped by 2 bases and J by 4 bases, with 14 bases between them. This CDR3 comprises 15 residues. The CDR3 DNA sequence: TGTGCCAGCAGCTTAAGGAGAGGTAGTGTCACTGAAGCTTTCTTT. Protein sequence: CASSLRRGSVTEAFF.

CDR3 sequence (DNA): TGTGCCAGCAGTTACCGGAAAGGGACCGGGGGCACCGGGGAGCTGTTTTTT. It specifies CASSYRKGTGGTGELFF. The chain employs TRBV6-2 or TRBV6-3 and TRBJ2-2; perhaps TRBD2 as D (6 bases). The CDR3 consists of 17 residues. V dropped 2 bases and J dropped 4 bases, with 17 bases sitting between them. The germline V gene has CDR1 MNHEY and CDR2 SVGEGT.

This chain connects TRBV18 to TRBJ2-3, with 8 positions matching TRBD2. Germline V CDR1 and CDR2: KGHSH, LQKENI. V was clipped by 4 bases and J by 2 bases; unmatched bases: 8. CDR3 size: 16 residues. The CDR3 coding sequence is TGTGCCAGCTCACGAGCGGGAGTAGGTAACACAGATACGCAGTATTTT. Translating gives CASSRAGVGNTDTQYF.

The rearrangement links TRBV30 to TRBJ1-2; D may be TRBD1 (5 bases). Deletions cut 5 bases from V and 8 bases from J, with 21 bases between. The germline V gene has CDR1 GTSNPN and CDR2 SVGIG (reference sequence). This CDR3 comprises 14 residues. The chain's CDR3 is CAWSSGTPVAGYTF. The CDR3 bases are TGTGCCTGGTCGTCCGGGACTCCCGTCGCGGGCTACACCTTC.

This chain uses TRBV18 with TRBJ1-3, with a weak D call TRBD1 (6 bases). Trimming pared 3 bases from V and 1 base from J, leaving 13 bases between. The CDR3 consists of 16 residues. CDR1 and CDR2 (germline): KGHSH, LQKENI. The CDR3 region has the DNA TGTGCCAGCTCACCGATTTTTCAGGGGTCTGGAAACACCATATATTTT. This sequence encodes CASSPIFQGSGNTIYF.

This sequence joins TRBV7-2 and TRBJ2-7; maybe TRBD2 (5 bases). V was cut by 1 base and J by 6 bases, with 13 bases left in between. Germline V CDR1 and CDR2: SGHTA, FQGNSA. The CDR3 is made up of 14 amino acids. CDR3 in DNA: TGTGCCAGCAGCTTAGTTCCGGGAATCGGCGAGCAGTACTTC. Translating gives CASSLVPGIGEQYF.

V is TRBV5-6 and J is TRBJ1-2; 9 bases align to TRBD1. The V and J ends lost 4 bases and 1 base, in that order; junction bases with no gene match: 5. Germline CDR1 SGHDT, CDR2 YYEEEE. The CDR3 spans 15 residues. The CDR3 nucleotides are TGTGCCAGCAGCCGCCGGGACAGGGTTAACTATGGCTACACCTTC. Translation gives CASSRRDRVNYGYTF.

V gene TRBV27 combines with J gene TRBJ2-3, with D unresolved. This CDR3 spans 14 amino acids. Between the trimmed V and J ends, which lost 5 bases and 2 bases, there was a span of 11 bases. Germline CDR1 MNHEY, CDR2 SMNVEV (reference sequence). CDR3 nucleotide sequence: TGTGCCAGCAGTCTCTACCGAGACACAGATACGCAGTATTTT. Encoded protein: CASSLYRDTDTQYF.

The genes are TRBV6-5 and TRBJ1-4; D not resolved. This CDR3 contains 11 residues. Germline CDR1 MNHEY, CDR2 SVGAGI. Trimming took off 6 bases at V and 4 bases at J, with 3 bases between the two ends. The CDR3 protein is CASSNNEKLFF. The CDR3 nucleotides read TGTGCCAGCAGCAATAATGAAAAACTGTTTTTT.

V is TRBV7-3 and J is TRBJ2-4; 7 positions agree with TRBD2. Germline V gene lookup returns CDR1 SGHTA and CDR2 FQGTGA. With 5 bases clipped from V and 2 bases from J, the junction kept 6 bases outside the gene matches. CDR3 length equals 15 residues. CDR3 sequence: CASSLGGLSKNIQYF. The CDR3 DNA is TGTGCCAGCAGCCTGGGGGGGTTGTCCAAAAACATTCAGTACTTC.

V and J are TRBV28 and TRBJ1-2; D call uncertain. This CDR3 region has 12 residues. CDR1 MDHEN and CDR2 SYDVKM come from the germline V gene. Trimming removed 5 bases at V and 8 bases at J, with 12 bases between. Here the CDR3 reads CASSIAGMGYTF. The CDR3 region has the DNA TGTGCCAGCAGTATCGCGGGGATGGGCTACACCTTC.